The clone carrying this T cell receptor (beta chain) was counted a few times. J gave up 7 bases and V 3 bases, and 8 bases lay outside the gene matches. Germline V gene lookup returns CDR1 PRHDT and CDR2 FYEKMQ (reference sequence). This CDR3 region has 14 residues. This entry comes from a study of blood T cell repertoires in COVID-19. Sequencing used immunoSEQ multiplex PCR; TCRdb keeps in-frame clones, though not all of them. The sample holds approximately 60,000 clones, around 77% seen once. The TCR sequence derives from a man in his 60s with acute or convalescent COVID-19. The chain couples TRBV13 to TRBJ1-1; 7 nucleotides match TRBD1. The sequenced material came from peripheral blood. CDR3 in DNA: TGTGCCAGCAGCTTCGGGCAGGGGGACATTGAAGCTTTCTTT. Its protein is CASSFGQGDIEAFF.